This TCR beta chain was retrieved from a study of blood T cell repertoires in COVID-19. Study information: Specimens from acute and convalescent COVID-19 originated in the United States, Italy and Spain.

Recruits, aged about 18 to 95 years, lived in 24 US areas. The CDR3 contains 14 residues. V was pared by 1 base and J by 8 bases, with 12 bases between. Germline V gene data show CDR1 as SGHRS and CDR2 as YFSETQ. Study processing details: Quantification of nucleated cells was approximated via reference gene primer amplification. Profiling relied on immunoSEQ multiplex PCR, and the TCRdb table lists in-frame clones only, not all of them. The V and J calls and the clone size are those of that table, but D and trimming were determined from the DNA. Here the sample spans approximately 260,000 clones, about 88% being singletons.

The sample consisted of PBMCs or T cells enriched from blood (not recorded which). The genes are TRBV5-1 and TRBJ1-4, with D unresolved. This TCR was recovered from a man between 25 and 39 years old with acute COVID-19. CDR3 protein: CASSLIPSEEKLFF. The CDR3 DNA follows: TGCGCCAGCAGCTTGATCCCTTCGGAGGAAAAACTGTTTTTT.